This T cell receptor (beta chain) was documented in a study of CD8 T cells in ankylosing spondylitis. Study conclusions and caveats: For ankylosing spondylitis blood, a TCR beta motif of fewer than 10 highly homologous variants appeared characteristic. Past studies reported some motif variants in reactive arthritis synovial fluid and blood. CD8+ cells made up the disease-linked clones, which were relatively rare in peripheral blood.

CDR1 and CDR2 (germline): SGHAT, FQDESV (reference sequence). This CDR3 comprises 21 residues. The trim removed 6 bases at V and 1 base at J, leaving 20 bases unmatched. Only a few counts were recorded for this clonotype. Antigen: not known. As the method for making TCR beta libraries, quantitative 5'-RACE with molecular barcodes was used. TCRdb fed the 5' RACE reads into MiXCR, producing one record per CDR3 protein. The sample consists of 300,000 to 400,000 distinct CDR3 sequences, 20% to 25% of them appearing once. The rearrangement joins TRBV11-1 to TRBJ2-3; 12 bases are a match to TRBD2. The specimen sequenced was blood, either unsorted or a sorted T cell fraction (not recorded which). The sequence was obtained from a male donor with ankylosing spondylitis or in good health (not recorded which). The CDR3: CASSHPPSGGAYPPRTDTQYF. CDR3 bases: TGTGCCAGCAGTCACCCTCCTAGCGGGGGGGCTTACCCCCCTCGCACAGATACGCAGTATTTT. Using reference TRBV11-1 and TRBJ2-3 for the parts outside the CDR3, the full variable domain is EAEVAQSPRYKITEKSQAVAFWCDPISGHATLYWYRQILGQGPELLVQFQDESVVDDSQLPKDRFSAERLKGVDSTLKIQPAELGDSAMYLCASSHPPSGGAYPPRTDTQYFGPGTRLTVL.